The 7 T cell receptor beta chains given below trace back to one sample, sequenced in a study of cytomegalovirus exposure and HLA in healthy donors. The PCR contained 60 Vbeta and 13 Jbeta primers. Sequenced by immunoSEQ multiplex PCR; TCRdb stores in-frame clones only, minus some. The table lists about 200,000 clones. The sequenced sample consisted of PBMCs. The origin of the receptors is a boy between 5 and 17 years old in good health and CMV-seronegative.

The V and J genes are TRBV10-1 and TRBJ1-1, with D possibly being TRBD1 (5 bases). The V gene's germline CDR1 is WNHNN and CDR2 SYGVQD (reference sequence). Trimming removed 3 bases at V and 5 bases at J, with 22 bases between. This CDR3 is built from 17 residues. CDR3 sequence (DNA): TGCGCCAGCAGTGATAGTATTGGCACGGGGAGGGGAACTGAAGCTTTCTTT. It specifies CASSDSIGTGRGTEAFF.

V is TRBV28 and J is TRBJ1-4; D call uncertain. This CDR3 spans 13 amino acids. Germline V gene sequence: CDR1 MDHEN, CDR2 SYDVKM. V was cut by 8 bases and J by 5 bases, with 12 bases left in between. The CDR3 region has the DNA TGTGCCAGCCGGGAGGTTCTGAATGAAAAACTGTTTTTT. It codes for CASREVLNEKLFF.

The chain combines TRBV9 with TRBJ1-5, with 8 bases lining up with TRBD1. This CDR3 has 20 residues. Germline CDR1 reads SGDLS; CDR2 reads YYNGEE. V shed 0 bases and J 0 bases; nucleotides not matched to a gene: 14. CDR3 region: CASSVATRRTGQYSNQPQHF. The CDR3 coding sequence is TGTGCCAGCAGCGTAGCGACACGGAGGACAGGGCAATATAGCAATCAGCCCCAGCATTTT.

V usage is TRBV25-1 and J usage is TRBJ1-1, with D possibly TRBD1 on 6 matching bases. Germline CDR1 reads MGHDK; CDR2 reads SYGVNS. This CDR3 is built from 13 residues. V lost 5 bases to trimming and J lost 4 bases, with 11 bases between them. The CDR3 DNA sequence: TGTGCCAGCAGTCACAGACAGGTCACTGAAGCTTTCTTT. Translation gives CASSHRQVTEAFF.

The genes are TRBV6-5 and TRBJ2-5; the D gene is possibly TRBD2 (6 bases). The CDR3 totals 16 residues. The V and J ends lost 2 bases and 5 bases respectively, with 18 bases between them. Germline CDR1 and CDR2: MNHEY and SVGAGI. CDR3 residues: CASSYGGALPAETQYF. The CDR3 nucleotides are TGTGCCAGCAGTTACGGCGGGGCCCTCCCCGCGGAGACCCAGTACTTC.

CDR3 residues: CASSFGRGAAGELFF. The CDR3 DNA sequence: TGTGCCAGCAGTTTCGGACGCGGGGCGGCCGGGGAGCTGTTTTTT. The chain links TRBV27 to TRBJ2-2, with a possible D match to TRBD2 (6 bases). The CDR3 runs 15 residues. Per the germline V gene, CDR1 is MNHEY and CDR2 is SMNVEV (reference sequence). The V gene lost 3 bases and the J gene lost 6 bases, with 14 bases spanning the gap.

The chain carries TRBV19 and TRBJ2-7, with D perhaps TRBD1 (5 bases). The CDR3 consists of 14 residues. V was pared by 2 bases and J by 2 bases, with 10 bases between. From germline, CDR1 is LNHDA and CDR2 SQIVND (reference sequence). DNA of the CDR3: TGTGCCAGTAGTATAAGGCAGGGCCCCTACGAGCAGTACTTC. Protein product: CASSIRQGPYEQYF.